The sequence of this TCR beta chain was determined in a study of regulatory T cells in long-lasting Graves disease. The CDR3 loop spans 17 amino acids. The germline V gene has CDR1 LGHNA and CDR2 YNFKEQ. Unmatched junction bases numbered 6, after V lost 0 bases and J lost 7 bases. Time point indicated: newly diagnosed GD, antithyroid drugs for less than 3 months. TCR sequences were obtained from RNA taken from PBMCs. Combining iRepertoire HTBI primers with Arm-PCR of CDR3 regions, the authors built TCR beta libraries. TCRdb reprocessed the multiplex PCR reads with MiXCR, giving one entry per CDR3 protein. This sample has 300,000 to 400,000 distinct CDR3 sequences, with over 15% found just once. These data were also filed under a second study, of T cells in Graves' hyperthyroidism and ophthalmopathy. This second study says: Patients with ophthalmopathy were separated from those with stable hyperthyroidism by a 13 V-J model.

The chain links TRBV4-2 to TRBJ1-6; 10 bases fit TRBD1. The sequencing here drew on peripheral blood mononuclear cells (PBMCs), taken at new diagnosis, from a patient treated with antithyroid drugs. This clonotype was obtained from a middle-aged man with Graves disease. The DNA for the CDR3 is TGTGCCAGCAGCCAAGATCCCCTGGGACAGGGGAATTCACCCCTCCACTTT. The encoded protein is CASSQDPLGQGNSPLHF.